This is a list of T cell receptor beta chains from one sample in a study of CD8+ T cells in alopecia areata. This table comes from immunoSEQ multiplex PCR, and its TCRdb copy is limited to in-frame clones, with some not included. In the table there are some 25,000 clones, roughly 52% of which are singletons. Source material: NKG2D-high CD8+ T cells sorted from blood. The receptors were sampled from a human donor with alopecia areata. CDR3s include the opening cysteine and the closing phenylalanine or tryptophan. The order of the fields is CDR3 length, V gene, J gene, clone size, CDR3 protein. Some rows have no size entry. The others give once, few or many, or a class for an expanded clone.

>13|TRBV6-5|TRBJ2-2|few
CASSPFKNGELFF
>14|TRBV5-1|TRBJ1-3|.
CASSLSGTGNTIYF
>15|TRBV18|TRBJ2-5|.
CASSPPYGDQETQYF
>15|TRBV7-9|TRBJ2-4|.
CASSERYSGKNIQYF
>16|TRBV2|TRBJ2-3|.
CASSDWRQTMSDTQYF
>9|TRBV20-1|TRBJ1-5|.
CSAGEPQHF
>16|TRBV7-9|TRBJ2-7|few
CASSSSQGARVYEQYF
>16|TRBV9|TRBJ2-5|.
CASSVGGNLRQETQYF
>11|TRBV7-9|TRBJ1-1|.
CASSSYLEAFF
>14|TRBV5-1|TRBJ2-1|.
CASSGRLAGPKEFF
>15|TRBV4-1|TRBJ2-1|few
CASSQSRTSYNEQFF
>15|TRBV9|TRBJ2-7|.
CASSATGTGEDEQYF
>14|TRBV15|TRBJ2-1|.
CATSRRRENAEQFF
>15|TRBV7-9|TRBJ1-2|once
CASSSWDRGLYGYTF
>12|TRBV11-2|TRBJ1-4|.
CASRPANEKLFF
>13|TRBV6-5|TRBJ1-2|few
CASSYGRTYGYTF
>16|TRBV13|TRBJ2-1|.
CASSYTENRGGNEQFF
>15|TRBV9|TRBJ1-1|.
CASNPRGLGSAEAFF
>15|TRBV27|TRBJ2-2|.
CASSLQRPNTGELFF
>11|TRBV28|TRBJ1-5|few
CASSPNQPQHF
>15|TRBV14|TRBJ1-1|few
CASSEERARITEAFF
>16|TRBV29-1|TRBJ2-3|.
CSVDGREGRRTDTQYF
>16|TRBV9|TRBJ1-1|.
CASSPTGSGMNTEAFF
>14|TRBV6-5|TRBJ1-2|.
CASSLLVGLGGYTF
>12|TRBV9|TRBJ1-2|once
CASREGQRGYTF